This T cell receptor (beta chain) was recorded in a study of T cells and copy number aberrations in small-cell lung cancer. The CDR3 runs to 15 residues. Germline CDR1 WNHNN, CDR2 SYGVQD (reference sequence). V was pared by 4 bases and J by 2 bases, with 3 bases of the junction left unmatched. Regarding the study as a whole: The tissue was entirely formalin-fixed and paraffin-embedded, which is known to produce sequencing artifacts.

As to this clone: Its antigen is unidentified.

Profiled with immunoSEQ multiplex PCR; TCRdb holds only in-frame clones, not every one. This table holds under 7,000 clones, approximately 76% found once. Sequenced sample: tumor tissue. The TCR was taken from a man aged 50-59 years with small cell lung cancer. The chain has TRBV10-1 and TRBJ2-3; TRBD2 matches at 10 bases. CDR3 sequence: CASSGTSGNTDTQYF. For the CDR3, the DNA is TGCGCCAGCAGTGGTACTAGCGGGAACACAGATACGCAGTATTTT.